The source of this TCR beta chain is a study of cytomegalovirus exposure and HLA in healthy donors. Study-level findings and limits: TCR beta sequences numbering around 15,000 were associated with HLA alleles at 0.05 false discovery rate in a later analysis. As was reported, the classifier diagnosed cytomegalovirus status with high specificity and sensitivity.

In regard to this clone: Its antigen is unknown.

The CDR3 sequence is 11 residues long. V was clipped by 6 bases and J by 15 bases, with 15 bases between them. Germline values: CDR1 MNHEY, CDR2 SVGAGI. Primers for the PCR totalled 60 Vbeta and 13 Jbeta. TCRdb's table, derived via immunoSEQ multiplex PCR, lists solely in-frame clones and lacks some. The table records 25,000 to 35,000 clones, around 60% of them present only once. The V call is TRBV6-5, the J call TRBJ1-5; no firm D call. This receptor was obtained from a man aged 50-60 years in good health and CMV-seropositive. Sequenced material: PBMCs. The CDR3 sequence: CASRRRVAGHF. The CDR3 nucleotides read TGTGCCAGCAGACGACGGGTGGCGGGGCATTTT.